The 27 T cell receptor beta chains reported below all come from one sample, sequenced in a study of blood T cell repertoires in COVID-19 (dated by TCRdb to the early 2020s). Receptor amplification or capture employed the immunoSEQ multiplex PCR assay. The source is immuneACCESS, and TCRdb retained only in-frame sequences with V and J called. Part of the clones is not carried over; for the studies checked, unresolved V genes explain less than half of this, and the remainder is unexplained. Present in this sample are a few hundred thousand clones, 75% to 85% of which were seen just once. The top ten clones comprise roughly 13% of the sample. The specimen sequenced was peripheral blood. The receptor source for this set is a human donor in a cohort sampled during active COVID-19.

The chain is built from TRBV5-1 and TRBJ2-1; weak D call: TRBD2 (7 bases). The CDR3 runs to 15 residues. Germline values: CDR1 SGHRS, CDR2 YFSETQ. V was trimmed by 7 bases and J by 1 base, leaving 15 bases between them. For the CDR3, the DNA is TGCGCCAGCGGGGGGGCCGGTCGGTCCTACAATGAGCAGTTCTTC. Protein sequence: CASGGAGRSYNEQFF.

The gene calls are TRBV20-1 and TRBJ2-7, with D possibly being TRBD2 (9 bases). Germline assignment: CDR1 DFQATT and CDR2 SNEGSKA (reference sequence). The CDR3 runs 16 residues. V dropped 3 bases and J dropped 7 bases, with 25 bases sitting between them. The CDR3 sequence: CSASPLRGGRGREQYF. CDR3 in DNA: TGCAGTGCTAGTCCTCTGCGGGGGGGCAGGGGGCGAGAGCAGTACTTC.

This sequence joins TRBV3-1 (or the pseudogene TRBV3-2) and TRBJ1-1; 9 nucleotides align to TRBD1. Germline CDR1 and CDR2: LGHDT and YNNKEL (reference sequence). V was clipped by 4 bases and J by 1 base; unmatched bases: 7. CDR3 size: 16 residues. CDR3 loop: CASSPWEGQGNTEAFF. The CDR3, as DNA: TGTGCCAGCAGCCCCTGGGAGGGACAGGGGAACACTGAAGCTTTCTTT.

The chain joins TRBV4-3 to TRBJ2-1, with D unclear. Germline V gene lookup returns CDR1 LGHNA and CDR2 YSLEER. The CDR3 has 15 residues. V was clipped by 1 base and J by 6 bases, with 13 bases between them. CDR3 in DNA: TGCGCCAGCAGCCAAGGACTCCGCGGATCCAATGAGCAGTTCTTC. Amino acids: CASSQGLRGSNEQFF.

This CDR3 reads CASSEGGSYTEAFF. The DNA for the CDR3 is TGTGCCAGCAGTGAAGGAGGGAGCTACACTGAAGCTTTCTTT. The rearrangement uses TRBV6-1 and TRBJ1-1; D call uncertain. V was shortened by 1 base and J by 3 bases, with 9 bases between the two germline ends. The CDR3 loop spans 14 amino acids. Germline CDR1 MNHNS, CDR2 SASEGT.

The CDR3 DNA reads as TGTGCCAGCTCACCACCCGAGAAACCGGGAAACCCCCCAGATACGCAGTATTTT. Encoded protein: CASSPPEKPGNPPDTQYF. The chain uses TRBV18 and TRBJ2-3, with D perhaps matching TRBD2 (5 bases). CDR1 KGHSH and CDR2 LQKENI come from the germline V gene. The ends were cut back, 0 bases at V and 4 bases at J, with 20 bases in the middle. The CDR3 length is 18 residues.

The CDR3 DNA is TGTGCCAGCAGTTCTACTAGCGGGATAAAAGAGACCCAGTACTTC. It specifies CASSSTSGIKETQYF. This chain joins TRBV7-9 and TRBJ2-5, with 10 bases fitting TRBD2. CDR3 length: 15 residues. V shed 6 bases, J shed 3 bases, and the junction held 7 bases outside the gene matches. From germline, CDR1 is SEHNR and CDR2 FQNEAQ (reference sequence).

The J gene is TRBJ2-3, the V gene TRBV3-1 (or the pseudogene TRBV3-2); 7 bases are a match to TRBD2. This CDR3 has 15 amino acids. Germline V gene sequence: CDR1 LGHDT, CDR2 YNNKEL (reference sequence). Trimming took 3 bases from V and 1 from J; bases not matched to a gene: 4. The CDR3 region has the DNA TGTGCCAGCAGCCAGACTAGCTCGGGCACAGATACGCAGTATTTT. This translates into CASSQTSSGTDTQYF.

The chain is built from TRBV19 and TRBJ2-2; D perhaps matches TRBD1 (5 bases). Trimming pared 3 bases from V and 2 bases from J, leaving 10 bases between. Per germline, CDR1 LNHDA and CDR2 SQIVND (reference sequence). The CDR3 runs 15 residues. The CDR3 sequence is CASSMLGANTGELFF. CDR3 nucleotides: TGTGCCAGTAGTATGCTAGGGGCAAACACCGGGGAGCTGTTTTTT.

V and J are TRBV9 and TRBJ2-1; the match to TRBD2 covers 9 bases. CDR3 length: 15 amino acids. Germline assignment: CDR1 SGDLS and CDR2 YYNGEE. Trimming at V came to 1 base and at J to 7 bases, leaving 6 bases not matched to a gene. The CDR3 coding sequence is TGTGCCAGCAGCGTATTGGCGGGGGGGCAAAATGAGCAGTTCTTC. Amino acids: CASSVLAGGQNEQFF.

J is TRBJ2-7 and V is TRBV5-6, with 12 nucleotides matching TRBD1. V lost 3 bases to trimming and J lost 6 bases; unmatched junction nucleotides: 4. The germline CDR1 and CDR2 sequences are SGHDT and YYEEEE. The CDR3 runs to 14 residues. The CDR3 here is CASSWGQGASEQYF. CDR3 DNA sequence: TGTGCCAGCAGCTGGGGACAGGGGGCGAGCGAGCAGTACTTC.

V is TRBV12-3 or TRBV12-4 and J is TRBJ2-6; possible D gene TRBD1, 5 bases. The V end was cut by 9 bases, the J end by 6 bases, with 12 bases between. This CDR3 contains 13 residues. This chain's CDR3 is CASRRGTANVLTF. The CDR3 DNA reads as TGTGCCAGTCGTAGGGGCACGGCCAACGTCCTGACTTTC.

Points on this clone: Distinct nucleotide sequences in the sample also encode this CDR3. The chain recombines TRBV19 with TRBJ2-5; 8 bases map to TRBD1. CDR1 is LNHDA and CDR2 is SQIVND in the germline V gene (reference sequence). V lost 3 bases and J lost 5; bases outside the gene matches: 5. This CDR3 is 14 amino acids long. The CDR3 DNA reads TGTGCCAGTAGTATCGGGCAGGGGGCGGAGACCCAGTACTTC. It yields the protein CASSIGQGAETQYF.

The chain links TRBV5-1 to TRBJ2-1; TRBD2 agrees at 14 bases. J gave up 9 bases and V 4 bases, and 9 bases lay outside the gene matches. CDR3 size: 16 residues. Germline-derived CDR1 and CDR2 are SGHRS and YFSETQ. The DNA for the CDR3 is TGCGCCAGCAGCACAGGACTAGCGGGAGGTAGGGGTGAGCAGTTCTTC. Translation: CASSTGLAGGRGEQFF.

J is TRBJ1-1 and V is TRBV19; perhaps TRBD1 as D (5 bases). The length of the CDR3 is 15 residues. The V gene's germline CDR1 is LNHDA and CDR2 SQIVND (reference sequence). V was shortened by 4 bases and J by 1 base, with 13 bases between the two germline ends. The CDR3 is CASSTPQDTNTEAFF. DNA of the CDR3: TGTGCCAGTAGTACCCCACAGGATACGAACACTGAAGCTTTCTTT. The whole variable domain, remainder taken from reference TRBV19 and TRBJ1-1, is DGGITQSPKYLFRKEGQNVTLSCEQNLNHDAMYWYRQDPGQGLRLIYYSQIVNDFQKGDIAEGYSVSREKKESFPLTVTSAQKNPTAFYLCASSTPQDTNTEAFFGQGTRLTVV.

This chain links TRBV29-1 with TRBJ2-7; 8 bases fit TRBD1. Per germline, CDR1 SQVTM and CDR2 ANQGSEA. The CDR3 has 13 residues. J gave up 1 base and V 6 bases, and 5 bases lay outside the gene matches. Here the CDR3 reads CSVRTGSSYEQYF. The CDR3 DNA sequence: TGCAGCGTGAGGACAGGGAGTTCCTACGAGCAGTACTTC.

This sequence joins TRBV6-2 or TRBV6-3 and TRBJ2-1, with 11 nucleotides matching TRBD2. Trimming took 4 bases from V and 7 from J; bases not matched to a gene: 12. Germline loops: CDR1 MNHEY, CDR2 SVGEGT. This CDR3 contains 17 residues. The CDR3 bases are TGTGCCAGCAGTTCCGGGACTAGCGGTATTAGAGTAAATGAGCAGTTCTTC. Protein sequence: CASSSGTSGIRVNEQFF.

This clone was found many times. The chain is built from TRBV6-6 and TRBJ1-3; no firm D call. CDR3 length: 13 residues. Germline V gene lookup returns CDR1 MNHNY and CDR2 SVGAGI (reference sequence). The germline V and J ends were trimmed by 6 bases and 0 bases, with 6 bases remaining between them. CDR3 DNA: TGTGCCAGCAGGGAGAGCTCTGGAAACACCATATATTTT. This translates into CASRESSGNTIYF.

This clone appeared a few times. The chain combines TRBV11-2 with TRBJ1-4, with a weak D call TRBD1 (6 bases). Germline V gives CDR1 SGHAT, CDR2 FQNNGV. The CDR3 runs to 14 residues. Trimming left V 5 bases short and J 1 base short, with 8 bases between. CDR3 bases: TGTGCCAGCAGCGACAGGATAACTAATGAAAAACTGTTTTTT. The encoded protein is CASSDRITNEKLFF.

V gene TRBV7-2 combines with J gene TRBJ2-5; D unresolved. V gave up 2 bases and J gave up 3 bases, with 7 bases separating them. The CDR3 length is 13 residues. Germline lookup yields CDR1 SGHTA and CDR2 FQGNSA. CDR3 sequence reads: CASSLSREETQYF. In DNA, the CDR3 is TGTGCCAGCAGCTTATCTCGGGAAGAGACCCAGTACTTC.

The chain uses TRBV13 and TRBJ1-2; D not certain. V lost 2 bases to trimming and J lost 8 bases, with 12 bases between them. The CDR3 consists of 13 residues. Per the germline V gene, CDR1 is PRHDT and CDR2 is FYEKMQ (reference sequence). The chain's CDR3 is CASSLISLGGYTF. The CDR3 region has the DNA TGTGCCAGCAGCTTAATTTCACTCGGGGGCTACACCTTC.

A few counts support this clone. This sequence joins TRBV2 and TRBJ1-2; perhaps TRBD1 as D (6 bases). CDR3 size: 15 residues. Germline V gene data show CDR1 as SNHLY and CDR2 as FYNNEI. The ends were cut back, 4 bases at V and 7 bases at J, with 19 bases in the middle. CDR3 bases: TGTGCCAGCAGTGGTCGGGCGACAGGATCTTTTGGCTACACCTTC. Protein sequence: CASSGRATGSFGYTF.

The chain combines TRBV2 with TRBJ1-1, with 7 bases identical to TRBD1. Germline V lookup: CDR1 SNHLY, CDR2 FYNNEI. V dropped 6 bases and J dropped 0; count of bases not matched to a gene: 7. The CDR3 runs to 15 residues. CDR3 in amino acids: CASSWTGGMNTEAFF. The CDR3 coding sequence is TGTGCCAGCAGCTGGACAGGTGGGATGAACACTGAAGCTTTCTTT.

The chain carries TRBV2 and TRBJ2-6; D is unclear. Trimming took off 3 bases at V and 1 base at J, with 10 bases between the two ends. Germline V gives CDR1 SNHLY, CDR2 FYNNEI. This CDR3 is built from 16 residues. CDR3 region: CASSEGLRSGANVLTF. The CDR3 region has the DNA TGTGCCAGCAGTGAGGGTTTGAGGTCTGGGGCCAACGTCCTGACTTTC.

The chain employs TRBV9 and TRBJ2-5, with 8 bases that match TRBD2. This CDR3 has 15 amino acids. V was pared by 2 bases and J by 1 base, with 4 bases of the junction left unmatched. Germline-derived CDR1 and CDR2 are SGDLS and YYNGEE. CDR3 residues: CASSVGGGFQETQYF. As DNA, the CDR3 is TGTGCCAGCAGCGTGGGCGGGGGGTTCCAAGAGACCCAGTACTTC.

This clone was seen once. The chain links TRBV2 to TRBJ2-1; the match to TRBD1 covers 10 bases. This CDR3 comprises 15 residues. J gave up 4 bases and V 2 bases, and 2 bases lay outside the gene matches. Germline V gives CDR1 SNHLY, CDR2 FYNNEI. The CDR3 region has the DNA TGTGCCAGCAGTGAAAGGACAGGGGGGTACAATGAGCAGTTCTTC. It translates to CASSERTGGYNEQFF.

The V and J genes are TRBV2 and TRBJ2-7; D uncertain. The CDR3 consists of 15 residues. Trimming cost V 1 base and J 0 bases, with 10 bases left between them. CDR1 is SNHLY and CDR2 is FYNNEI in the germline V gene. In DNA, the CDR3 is TGTGCCAGCAGTGAAGGGCTGACTCTCTCCTACGAGCAGTACTTC. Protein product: CASSEGLTLSYEQYF.